This T cell receptor (beta chain) was identified during a study of T cells expressing NK-cell markers. The CDR3 consists of 15 residues. Germline V CDR1 and CDR2: ENHRY, SYGVKD. Following a re-call of the 5' RACE reads, TCRdb has one entry per CDR3 protein and lacks DNA. The listing records 350,000 to 400,000 distinct CDR3 sequences. J is TRBJ2-3 and V is TRBV10-3; TCRdb gives TRBD2 as the D gene, but with no DNA this cannot be confirmed. Sample: blood T cells: a sorted CD56 or NKG2C T cell subset, CD4+ or CD8+ T cells, or bulk PBMC T cells (not recorded which). This sequence originates from a woman in her fifties or sixties in good health. CDR3 sequence: CAIDSSGRGTDTQYF.